This T cell receptor (beta chain) was retrieved from a study of blood T cell repertoires in COVID-19. Whole-study context: Samples representing acute and convalescent COVID-19 were sourced from the United States, Italy and Spain. From T cells, B-cell-depleted T cells, or PBMCs came the material, which was cDNA or gDNA.

This clone was detected only once. Per the germline V gene, CDR1 is SGDLS and CDR2 is YYNGEE. The CDR3 is 13 amino acids. V dropped 0 bases and J dropped 7 bases, with 8 bases sitting between them. Per the authors' pipeline: Reference gene primer amplification yielded estimated nucleated cell counts. The table came from immunoSEQ multiplex PCR; TCRdb's copy has only in-frame clones and leaves some out. That table supplies the V and J calls and clone size; D and trimming were determined from the DNA. The sample holds under 150,000 clones, 85% seen once. The sequence came from a human donor in a cohort sampled during active COVID-19. Specimen: peripheral blood. The V gene is TRBV9, the J gene TRBJ2-1; the D is unclear. CDR3 in DNA: TGTGCCAGCAGCGTAGGCGCCCGAAATGAGCAGTTCTTC. It codes for CASSVGARNEQFF.